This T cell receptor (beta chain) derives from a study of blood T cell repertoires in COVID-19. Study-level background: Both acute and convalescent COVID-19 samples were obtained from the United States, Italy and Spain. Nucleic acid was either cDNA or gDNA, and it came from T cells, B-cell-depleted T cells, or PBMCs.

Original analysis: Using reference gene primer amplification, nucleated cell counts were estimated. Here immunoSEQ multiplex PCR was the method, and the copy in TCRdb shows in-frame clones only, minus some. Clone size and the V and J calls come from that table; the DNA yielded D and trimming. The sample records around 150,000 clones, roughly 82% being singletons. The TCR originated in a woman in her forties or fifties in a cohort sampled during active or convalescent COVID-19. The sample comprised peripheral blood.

The CDR3 spells CASSEGYQGAMNTEAFF. The CDR3 nucleotides are TGTGCCAGCAGTGAGGGTTACCAGGGGGCTATGAACACTGAAGCTTTCTTT. The gene calls are TRBV6-1 and TRBJ1-1; 8 bases are shared with TRBD1. Germline CDR1 MNHNS, CDR2 SASEGT. The CDR3 is 17 amino acids. V shed 3 bases and J 0 bases; nucleotides not matched to a gene: 9.